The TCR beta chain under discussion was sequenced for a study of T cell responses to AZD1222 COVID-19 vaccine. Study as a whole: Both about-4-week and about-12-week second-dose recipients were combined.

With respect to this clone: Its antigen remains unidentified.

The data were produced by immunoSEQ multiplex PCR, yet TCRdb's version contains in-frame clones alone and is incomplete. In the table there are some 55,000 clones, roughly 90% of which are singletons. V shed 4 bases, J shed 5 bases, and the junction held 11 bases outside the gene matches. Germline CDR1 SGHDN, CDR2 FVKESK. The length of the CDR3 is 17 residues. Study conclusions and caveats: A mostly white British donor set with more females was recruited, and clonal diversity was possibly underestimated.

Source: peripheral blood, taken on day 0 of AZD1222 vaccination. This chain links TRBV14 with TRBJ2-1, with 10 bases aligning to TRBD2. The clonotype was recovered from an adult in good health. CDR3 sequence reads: CASSPLNGLAENNEQFF. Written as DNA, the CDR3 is TGTGCCAGCAGCCCCCTCAATGGACTAGCGGAAAACAATGAGCAGTTCTTC.